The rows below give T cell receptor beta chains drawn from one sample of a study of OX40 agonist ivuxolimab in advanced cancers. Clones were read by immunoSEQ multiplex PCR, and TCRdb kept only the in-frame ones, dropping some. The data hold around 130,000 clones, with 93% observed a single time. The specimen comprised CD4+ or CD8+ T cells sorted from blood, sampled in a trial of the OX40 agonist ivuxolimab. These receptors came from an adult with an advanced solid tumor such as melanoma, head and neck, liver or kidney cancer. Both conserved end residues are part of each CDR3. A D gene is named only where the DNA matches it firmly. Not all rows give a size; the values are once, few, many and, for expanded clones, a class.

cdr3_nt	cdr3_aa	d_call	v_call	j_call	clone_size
TGTGCCAGCAGTTTATCGGTTCCTATGGCAGGCAAGGATACGCAGTATTTT	CASSLSVPMAGKDTQYF	-	TRBV27	TRBJ2-3	-
TGTGCCAGCAAGGAGTGGAGGACTAGCGGGATCAATGAGCAGTTCTTC	CASKEWRTSGINEQFF	TRBD2	TRBV28	TRBJ2-1	-
TGTGCCAGCAGCTGGGGGGTTGGCACAGATACGCAGTATTTT	CASSWGVGTDTQYF	-	TRBV5-4	TRBJ2-3	-
TGTGCCAGCAGTGAGGACAGGGGGGTGGGCTACACCTTC	CASSEDRGVGYTF	TRBD1	TRBV2	TRBJ1-2	few
TGTGCCAGCAGCGTAGTAGAGGAAGGCCGGATTGCTAGAGGCTACACCTTC	CASSVVEEGRIARGYTF	-	TRBV9	TRBJ1-2	-
TGTGCCAGCAGCTTAAAGGGAGCTAGCGGGATCAGAGAGCAGTTCTTC	CASSLKGASGIREQFF	TRBD2	TRBV7-9	TRBJ2-1	-
TGTGCCAGCAGTCGAAGTCCGGGGGGGGGTGGGGCCAACGTCCTGACTTTC	CASSRSPGGGGANVLTF	TRBD2	TRBV28	TRBJ2-6	-
TGTGCCAGCAGCCCGAGAGGTCGAGCGGGAAGGTCTTACAATGAGCAGTTCTTC	CASSPRGRAGRSYNEQFF	TRBD2	TRBV11-1	TRBJ2-1	-
TGTGCCTGGACAAAGCAGGGGGCGTACTATGGCTACACCTTC	CAWTKQGAYYGYTF	TRBD1	TRBV30	TRBJ1-2	-
TGTGCCAGCCGTAACAGTGAAGCTTTCTTT	CASRNSEAFF	-	TRBV2	TRBJ1-1	few
TGTGCCAGCAGCTTGGGGGCTCGGTTTGGTGAGCAGTTCTTC	CASSLGARFGEQFF	-	TRBV5-4	TRBJ2-1	-
TGTGCCAGCAGATCACAGGGTTGGAACCAAGAGACCCAGTACTTC	CASRSQGWNQETQYF	-	TRBV6-5	TRBJ2-5	-
TGTGCCAGCAGCCAAGCTGGTAAGTTTAGGAATAACTATGGCTACACCTTC	CASSQAGKFRNNYGYTF	-	TRBV14	TRBJ1-2	-
TGCGCCAGCATCGAATCGGGCTTCCGCACTGAAGCTTTCTTT	CASIESGFRTEAFF	-	TRBV10-2	TRBJ1-1	-
TGTGCCAGTAGTAATCCCCGAGGTTTGAGGGCTGGCTACACCTTC	CASSNPRGLRAGYTF	-	TRBV19	TRBJ1-2	-
TGTGCCAGCAGCCCGGGGGCGGGGAACACTGAAGCTTTCTTT	CASSPGAGNTEAFF	-	TRBV9	TRBJ1-1	-
TGTGCCAGCAGTCCCGACACCGAGGCTTTTCAAGAGACCCAGTACTTC	CASSPDTEAFQETQYF	-	TRBV14	TRBJ2-5	-
TGTGCCAGCAGCCGCGATGGACAGTTGACCTATAATTCACCCCTCCACTTT	CASSRDGQLTYNSPLHF	-	TRBV4-2	TRBJ1-6	-
TGCGCCAGCAGCCGGGTGACTAGCGGCTCCTACGAGCAGTACTTC	CASSRVTSGSYEQYF	TRBD2	TRBV4-1	TRBJ2-7	few
TGCGCCAGCAGCCAAGAGATAACAGGGAGTCAGCCCCAGCATTTT	CASSQEITGSQPQHF	-	TRBV4-1	TRBJ1-5	once
TGTGCCTGGAGGGAGAGGACAGGTTGGGCACCCCTCCACTTT	CAWRERTGWAPLHF	TRBD1	TRBV30	TRBJ1-6	-
TGTGCCAGCTCTCCTAGCCTCTCCTACGAGCAGTACTTC	CASSPSLSYEQYF	-	TRBV18	TRBJ2-7	few
TGTGCCAGCAGCATCCGGGACAGGGGGATCAATCAGCCCCAGCATTTT	CASSIRDRGINQPQHF	TRBD1	TRBV5-4	TRBJ1-5	-
TGTGCCAGCAGCCCCCGTTTTAGGGGGACTAGCGGGAGAGTCCAAGAGACCCAGTACTTC	CASSPRFRGTSGRVQETQYF	TRBD2	TRBV14	TRBJ2-5	-